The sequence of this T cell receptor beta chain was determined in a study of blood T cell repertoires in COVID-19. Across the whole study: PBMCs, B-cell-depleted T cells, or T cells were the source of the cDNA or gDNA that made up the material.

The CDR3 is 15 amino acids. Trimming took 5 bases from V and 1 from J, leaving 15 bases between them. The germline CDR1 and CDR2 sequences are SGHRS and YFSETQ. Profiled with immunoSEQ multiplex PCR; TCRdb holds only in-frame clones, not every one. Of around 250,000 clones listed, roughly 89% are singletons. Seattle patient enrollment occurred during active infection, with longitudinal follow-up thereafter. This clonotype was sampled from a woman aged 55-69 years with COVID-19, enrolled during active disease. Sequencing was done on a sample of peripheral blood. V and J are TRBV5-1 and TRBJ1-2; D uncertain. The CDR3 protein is CASRPQDLFNYGYTF. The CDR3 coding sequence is TGCGCCAGCAGACCGCAGGATCTTTTTAACTATGGCTACACCTTC.